This T cell receptor beta chain was observed in a study of Graves' ophthalmopathy and Graves' hyperthyroidism. Study findings and constraints: Most thyroid-expanded clonotypes exceeding 0.001 frequency were also found in blood.

CDR3 regions of TCR beta were amplified from RNA transcripts. The workflow started with a first-round RT-PCR run with HTBI primers and then moved on to a second-round multiplex PCR. Each CDR3 protein is one row after TCRdb ran MiXCR on the multiplex PCR reads. The table has more than 1,000,000 distinct CDR3 sequences, less than 45% seen once. The germline CDR1 and CDR2 sequences are SNHLY and FYNNEI. The V and J ends lost 7 bases and 0 bases respectively, with 13 bases between them. The CDR3 loop spans 15 amino acids. A word on this clonotype: Its antigen remains unidentified.

This sequence was found in an adult man with Graves' hyperthyroidism. This chain links TRBV2 with TRBJ1-5; D gene uncertain. Sequenced: peripheral blood or thyroid tissue (not recorded which). The CDR3 spells CASIPDGGSNQPQHF. CDR3 sequence (DNA): TGTGCCAGCATCCCGGATGGAGGTAGCAATCAGCCCCAGCATTTT.